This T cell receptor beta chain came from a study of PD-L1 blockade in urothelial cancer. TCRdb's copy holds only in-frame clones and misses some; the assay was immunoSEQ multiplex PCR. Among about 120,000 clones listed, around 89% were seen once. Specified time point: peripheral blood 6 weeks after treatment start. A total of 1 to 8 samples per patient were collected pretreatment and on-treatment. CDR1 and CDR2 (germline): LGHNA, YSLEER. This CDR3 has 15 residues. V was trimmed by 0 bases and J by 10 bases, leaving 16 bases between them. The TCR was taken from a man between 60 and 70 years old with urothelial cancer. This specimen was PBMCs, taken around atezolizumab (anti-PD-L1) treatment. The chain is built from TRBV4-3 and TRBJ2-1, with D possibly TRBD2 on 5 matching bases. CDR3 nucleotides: TGCGCCAGCAGCCAAGAGGGCACCGGGATGGGGGAGCAGTTCTTC. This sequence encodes CASSQEGTGMGEQFF.